This note documents a single T cell receptor (beta chain) sequence. Generated by immunoSEQ multiplex PCR, the TCRdb table keeps only in-frame clones and is missing some. The data hold more than 1,200,000 clones, with approximately 98.5% observed a single time. This sample is drawn from a study of shared clonotypes between healthy human individuals. From germline, CDR1 is SEHNR and CDR2 FQNEAQ (reference sequence). This CDR3 contains 13 residues. The V end was cut by 6 bases, the J end by 3 bases, with 9 bases between. This receptor was taken from a man younger than 40 in good health. The rearrangement uses TRBV7-9 and TRBJ2-1, with a tentative D call TRBD2 (6 bases). The source material was naive CD4+ T cells sorted from blood. The subset denotes: CD45RA+ positively selected. CDR3 amino acids: CASRLAVYNEQFF. CDR3 coding DNA: TGTGCCAGCAGACTAGCAGTCTACAATGAGCAGTTCTTC.